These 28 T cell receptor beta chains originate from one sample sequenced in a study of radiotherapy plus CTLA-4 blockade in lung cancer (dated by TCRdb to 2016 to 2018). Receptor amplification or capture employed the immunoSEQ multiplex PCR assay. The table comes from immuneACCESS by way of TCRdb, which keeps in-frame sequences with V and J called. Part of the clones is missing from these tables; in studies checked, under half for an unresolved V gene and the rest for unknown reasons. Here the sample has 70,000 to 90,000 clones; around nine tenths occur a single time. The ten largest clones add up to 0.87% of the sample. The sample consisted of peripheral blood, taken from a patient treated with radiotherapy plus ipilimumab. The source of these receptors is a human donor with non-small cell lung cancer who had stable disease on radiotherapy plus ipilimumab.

Here the CDR3 DNA reads TGTGCCAGCTCACCTACAACAGGGTCCAATAATTCACCCCTCCACTTT. It codes for CASSPTTGSNNSPLHF. This chain links TRBV18 with TRBJ1-6; TRBD1 might be the D (6 bases). Trimming removed 3 bases at V and 5 bases at J, with 14 bases between. The CDR3 is 16 amino acids. Germline CDR1 is KGHSH and CDR2 is LQKENI.

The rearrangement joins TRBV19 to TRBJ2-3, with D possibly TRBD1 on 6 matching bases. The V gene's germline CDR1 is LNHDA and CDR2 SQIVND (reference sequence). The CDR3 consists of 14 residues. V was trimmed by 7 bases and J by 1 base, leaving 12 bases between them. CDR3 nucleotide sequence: TGTGCCAGTAAAGTCAGGGGTCGCACAGATACGCAGTATTTT. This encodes CASKVRGRTDTQYF. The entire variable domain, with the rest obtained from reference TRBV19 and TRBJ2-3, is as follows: DGGITQSPKYLFRKEGQNVTLSCEQNLNHDAMYWYRQDPGQGLRLIYYSQIVNDFQKGDIAEGYSVSREKKESFPLTVTSAQKNPTAFYLCASKVRGRTDTQYFGPGTRLTVL.

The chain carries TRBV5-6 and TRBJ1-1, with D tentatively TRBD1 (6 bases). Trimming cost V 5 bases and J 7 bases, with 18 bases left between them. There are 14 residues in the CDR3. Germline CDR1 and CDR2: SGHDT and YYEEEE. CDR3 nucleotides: TGTGCCAGCAGGTGGAGGGGGAGGAGAGGTGAAGCTTTCTTT. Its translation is CASRWRGRRGEAFF.

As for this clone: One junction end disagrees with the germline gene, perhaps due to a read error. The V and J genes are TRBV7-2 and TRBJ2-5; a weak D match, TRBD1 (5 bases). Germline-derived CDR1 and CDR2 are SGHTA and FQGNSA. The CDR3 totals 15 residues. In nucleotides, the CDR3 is TGTGCCAGCAGCTTAGGGGGCTCCGTCCAAGAAACCCAGTACTTC. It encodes CASSLGGSVQETQYF.

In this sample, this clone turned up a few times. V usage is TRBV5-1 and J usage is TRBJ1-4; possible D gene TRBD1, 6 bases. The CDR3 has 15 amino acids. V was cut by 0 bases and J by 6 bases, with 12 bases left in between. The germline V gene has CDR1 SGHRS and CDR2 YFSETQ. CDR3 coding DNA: TGCGCCAGCAGCTTGGCAGGGGCAGAATATGAAAAACTGTTTTTT. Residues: CASSLAGAEYEKLFF.

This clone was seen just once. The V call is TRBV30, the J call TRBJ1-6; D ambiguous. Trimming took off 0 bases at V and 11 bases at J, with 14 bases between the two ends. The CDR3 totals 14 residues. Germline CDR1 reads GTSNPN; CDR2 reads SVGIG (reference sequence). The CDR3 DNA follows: TGTGCCTGGAGTGTTCGGGGTAGTCGTCCACCCCTCCACTTT. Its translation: CAWSVRGSRPPLHF.

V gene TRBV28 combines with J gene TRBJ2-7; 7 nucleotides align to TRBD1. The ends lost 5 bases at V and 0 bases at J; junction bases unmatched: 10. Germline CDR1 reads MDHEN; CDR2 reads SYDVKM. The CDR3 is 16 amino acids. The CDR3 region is CASSLTGQVLSYEQYF. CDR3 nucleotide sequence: TGTGCCAGCAGTCTAACCGGACAGGTCCTCTCCTACGAGCAGTACTTC. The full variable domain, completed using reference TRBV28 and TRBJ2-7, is DVKVTQSSRYLVKRTGEKVFLECVQDMDHENMFWYRQDPGLGLRLIYFSYDVKMKEKGDIPEGYSVSREKKERFSLILESASTNQTSMYLCASSLTGQVLSYEQYFGPGTRLTVT.

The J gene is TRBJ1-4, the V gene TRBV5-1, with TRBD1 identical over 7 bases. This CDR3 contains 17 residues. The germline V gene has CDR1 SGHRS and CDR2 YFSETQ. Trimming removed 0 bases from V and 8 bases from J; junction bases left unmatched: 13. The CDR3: CASSLDPGRGRREKLFF. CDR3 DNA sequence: TGCGCCAGCAGCTTGGATCCAGGGAGGGGGCGAAGAGAAAAACTGTTTTTT.

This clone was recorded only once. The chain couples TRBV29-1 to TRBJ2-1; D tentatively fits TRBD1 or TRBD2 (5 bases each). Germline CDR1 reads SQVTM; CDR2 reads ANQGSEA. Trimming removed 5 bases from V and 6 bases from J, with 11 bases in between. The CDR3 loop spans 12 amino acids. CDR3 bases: TGCAGCGTTCAGGGACCGTCCAATGAGCAGTTCTTC. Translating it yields CSVQGPSNEQFF.

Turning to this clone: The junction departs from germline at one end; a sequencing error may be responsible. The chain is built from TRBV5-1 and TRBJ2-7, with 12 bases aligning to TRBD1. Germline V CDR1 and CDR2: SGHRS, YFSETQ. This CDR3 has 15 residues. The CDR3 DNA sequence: TGCGCCAGCAGCTGGGGACAGGGGGCCTCCTCCGAGCAGTACTTC. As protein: CASSWGQGASSEQYF.

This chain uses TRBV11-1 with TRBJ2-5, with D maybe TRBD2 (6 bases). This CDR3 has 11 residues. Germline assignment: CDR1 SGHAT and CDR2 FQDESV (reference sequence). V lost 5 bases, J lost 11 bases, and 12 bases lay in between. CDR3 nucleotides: TGTGCCAGCAGCAGGGGACTCCTACAGTACTTC. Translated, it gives CASSRGLLQYF.

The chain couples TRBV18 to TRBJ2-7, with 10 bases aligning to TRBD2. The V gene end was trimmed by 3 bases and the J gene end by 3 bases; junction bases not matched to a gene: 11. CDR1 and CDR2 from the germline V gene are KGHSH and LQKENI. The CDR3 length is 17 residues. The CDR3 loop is CASSPQEGLATLYEQYF. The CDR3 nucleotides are TGTGCCAGCTCACCCCAGGAGGGACTAGCGACCCTCTACGAGCAGTACTTC.

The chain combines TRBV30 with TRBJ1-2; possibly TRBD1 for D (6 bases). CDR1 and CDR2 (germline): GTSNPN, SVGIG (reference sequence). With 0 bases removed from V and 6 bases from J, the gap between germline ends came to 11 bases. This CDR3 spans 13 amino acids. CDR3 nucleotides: TGTGCCTGGAGTGTAACCAGGGGACATGGCTACACCTTC. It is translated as CAWSVTRGHGYTF.

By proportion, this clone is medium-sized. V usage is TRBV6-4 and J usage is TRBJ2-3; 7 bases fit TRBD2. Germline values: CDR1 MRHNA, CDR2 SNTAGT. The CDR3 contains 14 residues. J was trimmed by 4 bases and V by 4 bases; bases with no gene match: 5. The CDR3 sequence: CASSGSGLPDTQYF. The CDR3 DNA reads TGTGCCAGCAGTGGCTCGGGACTACCAGATACGCAGTATTTT.

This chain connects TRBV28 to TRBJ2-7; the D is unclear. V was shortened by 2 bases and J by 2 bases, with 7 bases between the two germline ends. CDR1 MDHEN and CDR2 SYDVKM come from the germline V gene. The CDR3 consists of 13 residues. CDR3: CASSLKVPYEQYF. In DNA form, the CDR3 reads TGTGCCAGCAGTTTAAAGGTTCCCTACGAGCAGTACTTC.

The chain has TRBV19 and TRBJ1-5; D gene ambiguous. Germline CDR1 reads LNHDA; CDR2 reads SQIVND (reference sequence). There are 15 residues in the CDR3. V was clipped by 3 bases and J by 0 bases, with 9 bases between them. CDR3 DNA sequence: TGTGCCAGTAGTATTAAGGTCAATAGCAATCAGCCCCAGCATTTT. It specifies CASSIKVNSNQPQHF.

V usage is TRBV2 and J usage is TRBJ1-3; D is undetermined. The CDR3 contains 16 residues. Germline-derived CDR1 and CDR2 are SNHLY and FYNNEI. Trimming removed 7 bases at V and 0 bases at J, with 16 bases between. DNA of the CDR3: TGTGCCAGCACGGGTCATAACCGGAGCTCTGGAAACACCATATATTTT. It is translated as CASTGHNRSSGNTIYF.

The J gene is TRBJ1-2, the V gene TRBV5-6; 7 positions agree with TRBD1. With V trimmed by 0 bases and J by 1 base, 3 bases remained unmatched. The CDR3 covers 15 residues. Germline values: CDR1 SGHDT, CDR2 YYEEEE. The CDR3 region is CASSLAPGGNYGYTF. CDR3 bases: TGTGCCAGCAGCTTGGCACCAGGGGGTAACTATGGCTACACCTTC. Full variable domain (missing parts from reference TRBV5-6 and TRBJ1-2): DAGVTQSPTHLIKTRGQQVTLRCSPKSGHDTVSWYQQALGQGPQFIFQYYEEEERQRGNFPDRFSGHQFPNYSSELNVNALLLGDSALYLCASSLAPGGNYGYTFGSGTRLTVV.

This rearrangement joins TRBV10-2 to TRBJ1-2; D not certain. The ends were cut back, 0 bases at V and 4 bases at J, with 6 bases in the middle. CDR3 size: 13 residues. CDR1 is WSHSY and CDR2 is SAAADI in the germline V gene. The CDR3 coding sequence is TGCGCCAGCAGTGAGTCCTACAGCTATGGCTACACCTTC. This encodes CASSESYSYGYTF.

The CDR3 nucleotides are TGCGCCAGCAGCTTACAGGGGCAAGAGACCCAGTACTTC. It codes for CASSLQGQETQYF. J is TRBJ2-5 and V is TRBV5-1, with 7 bases identical to TRBD1. Germline-derived CDR1 and CDR2 are SGHRS and YFSETQ. V gave up 2 bases and J gave up 2 bases; unmatched junction bases: 0. The CDR3 contains 13 residues.

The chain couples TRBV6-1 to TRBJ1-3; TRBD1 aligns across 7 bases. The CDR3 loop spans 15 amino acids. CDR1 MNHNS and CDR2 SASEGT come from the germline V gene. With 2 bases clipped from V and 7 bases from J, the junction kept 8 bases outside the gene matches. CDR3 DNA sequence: TGTGCCAGCAGTGAACGACAGGGAGTAAGCAACACCATATATTTT. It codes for CASSERQGVSNTIYF.

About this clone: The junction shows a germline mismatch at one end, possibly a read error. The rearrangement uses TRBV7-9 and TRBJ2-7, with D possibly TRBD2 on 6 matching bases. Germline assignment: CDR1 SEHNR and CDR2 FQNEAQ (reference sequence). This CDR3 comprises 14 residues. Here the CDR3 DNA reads TGTGCCAGCAGTTTAGCGGCCGCCTCCTACGAGCAGTACTTC. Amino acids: CASSLAAASYEQYF.

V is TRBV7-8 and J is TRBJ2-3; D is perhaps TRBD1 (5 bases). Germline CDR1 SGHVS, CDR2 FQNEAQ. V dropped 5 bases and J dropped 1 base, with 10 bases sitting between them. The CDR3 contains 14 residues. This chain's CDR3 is CASSRQGGTDTQYF. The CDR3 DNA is TGTGCCAGCAGCCGCCAGGGCGGCACAGATACGCAGTATTTT.

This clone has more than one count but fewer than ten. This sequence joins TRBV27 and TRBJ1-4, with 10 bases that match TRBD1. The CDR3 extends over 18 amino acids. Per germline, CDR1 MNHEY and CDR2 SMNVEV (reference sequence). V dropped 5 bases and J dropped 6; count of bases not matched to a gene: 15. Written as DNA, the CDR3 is TGTGCCAGCAGTGACTCGACAGGGGGCCTATGGGGGCATGAAAAACTGTTTTTT. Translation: CASSDSTGGLWGHEKLFF.

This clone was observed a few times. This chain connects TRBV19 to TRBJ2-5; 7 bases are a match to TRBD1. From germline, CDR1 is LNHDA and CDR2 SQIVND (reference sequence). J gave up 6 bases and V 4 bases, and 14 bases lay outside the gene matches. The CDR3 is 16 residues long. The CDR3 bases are TGTGCCAGTAGTACGACCGGGACAGCACGGATCCAGACCCAGTACTTC. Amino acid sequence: CASSTTGTARIQTQYF. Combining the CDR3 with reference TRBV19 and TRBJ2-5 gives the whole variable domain DGGITQSPKYLFRKEGQNVTLSCEQNLNHDAMYWYRQDPGQGLRLIYYSQIVNDFQKGDIAEGYSVSREKKESFPLTVTSAQKNPTAFYLCASSTTGTARIQTQYFGPGTRLLVL.

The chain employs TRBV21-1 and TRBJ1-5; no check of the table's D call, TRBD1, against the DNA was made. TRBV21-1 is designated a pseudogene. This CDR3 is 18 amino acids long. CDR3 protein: CASSSGTGRCYSNQPQHF. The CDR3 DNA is TGTGCCAGCAGCAGCGGGACAGGGAGATGTTATAGCAATCAGCCCCAGCATTTT.

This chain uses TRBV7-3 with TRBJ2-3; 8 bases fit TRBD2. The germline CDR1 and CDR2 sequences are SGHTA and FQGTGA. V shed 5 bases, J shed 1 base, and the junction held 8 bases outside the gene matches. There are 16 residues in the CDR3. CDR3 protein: CASSPTGGAGTDTQYF. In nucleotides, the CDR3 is TGTGCCAGCAGCCCCACCGGGGGGGCCGGCACAGATACGCAGTATTTT.

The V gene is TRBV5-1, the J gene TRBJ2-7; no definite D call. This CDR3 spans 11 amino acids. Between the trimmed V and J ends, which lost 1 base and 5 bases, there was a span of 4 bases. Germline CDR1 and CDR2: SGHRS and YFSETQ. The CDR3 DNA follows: TGCGCCAGCAGCTTGAACCACGAGCAGTACTTC. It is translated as CASSLNHEQYF.